This entry is about one TCR beta chain. The CDR3 length is 16 residues. Using immunoSEQ multiplex PCR, the repertoire was profiled, and TCRdb retains in-frame clones only, with some absent. The sample carries some 480,000 clones, roughly 85% recorded once. The sample belongs to a study of shared clonotypes between healthy human individuals. The TCR comes from a woman between 40 and 55 years old in good health. Some clones in this sample may be carry-over from other donors' samples. Sequencing input: PBMCs. The rearrangement joins TRBV7-5 to TRBJ2-3; TRBD2, the D gene given by the table, was not confirmed from the DNA. TRBV7-5 is annotated as a pseudogene. CDR3 sequence (DNA): TGTGCCAGCATGCAAGAAACCCCTATCGGCACAGATACGCAGTATTTT. Translating it yields CASMQETPIGTDTQYF.